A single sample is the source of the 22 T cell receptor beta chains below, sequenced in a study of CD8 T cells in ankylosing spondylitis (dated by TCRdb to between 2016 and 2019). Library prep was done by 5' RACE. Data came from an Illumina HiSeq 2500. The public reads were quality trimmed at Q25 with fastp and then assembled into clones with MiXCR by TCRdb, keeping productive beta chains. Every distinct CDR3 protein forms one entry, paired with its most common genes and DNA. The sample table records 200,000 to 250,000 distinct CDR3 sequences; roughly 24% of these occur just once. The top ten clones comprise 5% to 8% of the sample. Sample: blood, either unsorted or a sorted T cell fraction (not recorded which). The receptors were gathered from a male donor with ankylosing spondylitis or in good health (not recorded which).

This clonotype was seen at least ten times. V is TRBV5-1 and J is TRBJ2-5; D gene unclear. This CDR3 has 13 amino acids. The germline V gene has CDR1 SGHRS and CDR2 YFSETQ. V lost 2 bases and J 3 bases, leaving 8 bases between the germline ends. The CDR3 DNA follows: TGCGCCAGCAGCTTTGCACAGAAAGAGACCCAGTACTTC. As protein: CASSFAQKETQYF.

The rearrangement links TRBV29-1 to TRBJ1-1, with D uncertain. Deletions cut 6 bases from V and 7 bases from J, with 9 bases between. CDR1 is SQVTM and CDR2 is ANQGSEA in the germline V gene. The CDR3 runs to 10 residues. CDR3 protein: CSVAGLEAFF. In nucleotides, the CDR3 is TGCAGCGTAGCCGGACTTGAAGCTTTCTTT.

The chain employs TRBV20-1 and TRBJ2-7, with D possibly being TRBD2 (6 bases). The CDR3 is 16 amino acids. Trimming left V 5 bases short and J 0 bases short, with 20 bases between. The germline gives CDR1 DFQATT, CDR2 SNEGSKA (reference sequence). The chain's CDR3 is CSAAGVSGLSSYEQYF. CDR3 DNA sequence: TGCAGTGCTGCCGGAGTGAGCGGGCTGAGCTCCTACGAGCAGTACTTC.

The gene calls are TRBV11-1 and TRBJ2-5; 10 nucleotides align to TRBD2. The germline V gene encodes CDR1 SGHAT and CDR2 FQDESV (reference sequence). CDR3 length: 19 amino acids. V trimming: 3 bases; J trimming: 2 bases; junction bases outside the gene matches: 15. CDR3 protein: CASSLSGLAVSRGQETQYF. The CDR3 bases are TGTGCCAGCAGCTTGAGTGGACTAGCGGTGTCCCGCGGGCAAGAGACCCAGTACTTC.

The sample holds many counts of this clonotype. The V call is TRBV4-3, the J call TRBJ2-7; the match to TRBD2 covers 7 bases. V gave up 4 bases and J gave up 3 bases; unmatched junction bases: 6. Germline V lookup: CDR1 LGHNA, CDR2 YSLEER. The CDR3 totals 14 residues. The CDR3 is CASSPAGDGYEQYF. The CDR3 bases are TGCGCCAGCAGCCCCGCGGGGGACGGCTACGAGCAGTACTTC.

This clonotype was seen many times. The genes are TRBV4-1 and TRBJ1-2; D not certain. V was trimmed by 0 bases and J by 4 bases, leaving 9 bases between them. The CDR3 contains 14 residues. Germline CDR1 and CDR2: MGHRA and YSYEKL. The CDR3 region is CASSQDWQAYGYTF. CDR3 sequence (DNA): TGCGCCAGCAGCCAAGACTGGCAGGCCTATGGCTACACCTTC.

The CDR3 nucleotides are TGCGCCAGCAGCCGAACAGGGGAATACTACAATGAGCAGTTCTTC. As protein: CASSRTGEYYNEQFF. The chain employs TRBV5-1 and TRBJ2-1; 7 nucleotides line up with TRBD1. The CDR3 length is 15 residues. V dropped 4 bases and J dropped 3; count of bases not matched to a gene: 7. Germline CDR1 and CDR2: SGHRS and YFSETQ.

The CDR3 DNA follows: TGCAGTGCTAGGGGACTAACTATGACCGGGGAGCTGTTTTTT. Protein product: CSARGLTMTGELFF. This sequence joins TRBV20-1 and TRBJ2-2; 7 positions match TRBD2. Germline V gene data show CDR1 as DFQATT and CDR2 as SNEGSKA (reference sequence). The CDR3 is 14 amino acids. V shed 3 bases and J 5 bases; nucleotides not matched to a gene: 6.

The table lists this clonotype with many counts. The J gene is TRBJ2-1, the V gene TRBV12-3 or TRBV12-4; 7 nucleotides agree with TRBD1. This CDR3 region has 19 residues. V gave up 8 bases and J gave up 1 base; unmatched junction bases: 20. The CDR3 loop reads CASRSSSLSGGRSYNEQFF. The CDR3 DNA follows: TGTGCCAGCCGTTCTTCATCCCTCTCAGGGGGTCGATCCTACAATGAGCAGTTCTTC.

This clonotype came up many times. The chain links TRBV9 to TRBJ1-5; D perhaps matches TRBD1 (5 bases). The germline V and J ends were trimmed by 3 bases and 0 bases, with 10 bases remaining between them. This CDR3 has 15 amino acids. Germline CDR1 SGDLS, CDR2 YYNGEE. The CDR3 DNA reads TGTGCCAGCAGCGACCAGGGACTTAGCAATCAGCCCCAGCATTTT. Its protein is CASSDQGLSNQPQHF.

The CDR3 loop reads CASSPGTKGLQFF. CDR3 in DNA: TGTGCCAGCAGCCCCGGGACCAAAGGACTGCAGTTCTTC. This chain connects TRBV7-6 to TRBJ2-1; D tentatively reads TRBD1 or TRBD2 (5 bases each). V was pared by 5 bases and J by 12 bases, with 17 bases between. This CDR3 is built from 13 residues. Germline lookup yields CDR1 SGHVS and CDR2 FNYEAQ. Based on the CDR3 plus reference TRBV7-6 and TRBJ2-1, the full variable domain is GAGVSQSPRYKVTKRGQDVALRCDPISGHVSLYWYRQALGQGPEFLTYFNYEAQQDKSGLPNDRFSAERPEGSISTLTIQRTEQRDSAMYRCASSPGTKGLQFFGPGTRLTVL.

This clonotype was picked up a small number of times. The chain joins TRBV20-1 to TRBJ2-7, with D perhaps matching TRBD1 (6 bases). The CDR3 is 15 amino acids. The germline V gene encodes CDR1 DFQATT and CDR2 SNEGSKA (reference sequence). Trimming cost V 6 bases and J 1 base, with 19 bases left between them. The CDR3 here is CSAIQGPLGSYEQYF. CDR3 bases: TGCAGTGCGATACAGGGACCCCTGGGGTCCTACGAGCAGTACTTC.

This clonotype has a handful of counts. CDR3 loop: CSARGEFKVDEQFF. Written as DNA, the CDR3 is TGCAGTGCTAGGGGGGAGTTCAAGGTGGATGAGCAGTTCTTC. This sequence joins TRBV20-1 and TRBJ2-1, with D possibly called TRBD1 or TRBD2 (5 bases each). The length of the CDR3 is 14 residues. Trimming cost V 3 bases and J 8 bases, with 17 bases left between them. From germline, CDR1 is DFQATT and CDR2 SNEGSKA (reference sequence).

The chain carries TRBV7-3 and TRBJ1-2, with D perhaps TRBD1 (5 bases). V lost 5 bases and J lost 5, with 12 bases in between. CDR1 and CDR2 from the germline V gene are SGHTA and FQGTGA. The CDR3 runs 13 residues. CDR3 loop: CASSPSGGYGYTF. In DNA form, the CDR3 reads TGTGCCAGCAGCCCTTCTGGGGGTTATGGCTACACCTTC.

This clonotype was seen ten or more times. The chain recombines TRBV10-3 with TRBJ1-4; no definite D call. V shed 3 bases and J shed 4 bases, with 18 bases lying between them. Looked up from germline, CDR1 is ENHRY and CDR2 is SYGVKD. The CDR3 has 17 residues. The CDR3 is CAISDPINQPNNEKLFF. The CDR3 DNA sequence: TGTGCCATCAGTGATCCCATCAATCAGCCAAATAATGAAAAACTGTTTTTT.

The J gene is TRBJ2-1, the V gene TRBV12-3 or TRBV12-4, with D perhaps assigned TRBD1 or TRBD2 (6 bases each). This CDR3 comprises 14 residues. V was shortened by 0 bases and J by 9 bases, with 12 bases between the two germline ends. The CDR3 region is CASSLAGGSGEQFF. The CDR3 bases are TGTGCCAGCAGTTTAGCAGGGGGGAGCGGTGAGCAGTTCTTC.

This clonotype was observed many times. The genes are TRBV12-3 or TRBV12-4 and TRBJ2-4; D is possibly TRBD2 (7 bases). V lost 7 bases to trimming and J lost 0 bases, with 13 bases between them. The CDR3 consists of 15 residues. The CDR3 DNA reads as TGTGCCAGCACTCGCGGGGGCGTAGCCAAAAACATTCAGTACTTC. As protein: CASTRGGVAKNIQYF.

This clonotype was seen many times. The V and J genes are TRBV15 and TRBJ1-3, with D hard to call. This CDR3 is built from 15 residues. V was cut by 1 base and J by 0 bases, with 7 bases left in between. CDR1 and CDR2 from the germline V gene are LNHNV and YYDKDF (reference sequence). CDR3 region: CATSRVGSSGNTIYF. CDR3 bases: TGTGCCACCAGCAGAGTAGGGAGCTCTGGAAACACCATATATTTT.

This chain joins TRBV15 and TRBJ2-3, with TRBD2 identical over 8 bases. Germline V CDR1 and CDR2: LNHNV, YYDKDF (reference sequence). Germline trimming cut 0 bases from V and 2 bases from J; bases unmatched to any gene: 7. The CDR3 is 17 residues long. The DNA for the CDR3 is TGTGCCACCAGCAGAGATCTTACCGGGAGGGCCACAGATACGCAGTATTTT. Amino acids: CATSRDLTGRATDTQYF.

The CDR3 DNA reads TGTGCCTGCAGCGCGTGGACTAGCGGGAGCGCGGGTGGTTACAATGAGCAGTTCTTC. Its protein product is CACSAWTSGSAGGYNEQFF. The chain combines TRBV30 with TRBJ2-1, with 13 bases fitting TRBD2. V was pared by 6 bases and J by 4 bases, with 18 bases of the junction left unmatched. CDR1 and CDR2 (germline): GTSNPN, SVGIG (reference sequence). The CDR3 totals 19 residues.

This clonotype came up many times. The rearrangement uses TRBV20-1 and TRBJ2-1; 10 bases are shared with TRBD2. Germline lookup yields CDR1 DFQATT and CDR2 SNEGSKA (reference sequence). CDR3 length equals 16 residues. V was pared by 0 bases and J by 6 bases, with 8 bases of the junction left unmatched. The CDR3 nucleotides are TGCAGTGCTAGAGATTCTAGCGGGAGTTCGGTCAATGAGCAGTTCTTC. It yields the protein CSARDSSGSSVNEQFF.

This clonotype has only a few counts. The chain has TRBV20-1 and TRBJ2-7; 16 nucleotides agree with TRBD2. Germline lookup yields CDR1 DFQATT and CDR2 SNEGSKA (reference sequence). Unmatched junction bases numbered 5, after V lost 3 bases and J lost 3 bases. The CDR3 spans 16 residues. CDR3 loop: CSARGTSGRALYEQYF. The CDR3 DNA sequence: TGCAGTGCTAGGGGGACTAGCGGGAGGGCCCTCTACGAGCAGTACTTC.